This T cell receptor beta chain is drawn from a study of neurological immune-mediated disorders. Germline V gene data show CDR1 as SGHRS and CDR2 as YFSETQ. V was clipped by 4 bases and J by 5 bases, with 20 bases between them. The CDR3 consists of 16 residues. The unsorted libraries were produced from 2 million PBMCs held at -80 C. TCRdb reprocessed the 5' RACE reads with MiXCR, giving one entry per CDR3 protein. The sample carries 55,000 to 70,000 distinct CDR3 sequences, approximately 5.1% recorded once. Broader study findings: The greatest TCR clonal expansion occurred in HTLV-1-associated myelopathy and the least in multiple sclerosis, which fell below healthy controls.

This clonotype showed up many times. Its target is unknown. The chain employs TRBV5-1 and TRBJ2-3; maybe TRBD2 (6 bases). This receptor was obtained from a human donor with multiple sclerosis. The donor label of this sample is uncertain. The sequenced sample was PBMCs. This CDR3 is CASSPGDSLGLDTQYF. The CDR3 DNA sequence: TGCGCCAGCAGCCCCGGGGACTCGCTGGGGCTAGATACGCAGTATTTT.